This T cell receptor (beta chain) was profiled in a study of identical twins. It was template switching that added a universal primer site, and there were unique molecular identifiers on the cDNA. A single record per CDR3 protein comes from TCRdb applying MiXCR to the 5' RACE reads. This table has a few hundred thousand distinct CDR3 sequences, approximately 8.3% appearing once. The CDR3 totals 14 residues. V was pared by 8 bases and J by 3 bases, with 17 bases between. Among all donors, each was a healthy Caucasian. This clonotype was observed a handful of times. This sample was shared with a second study, whose subject was yellow fever vaccine responses in identical twins.

The receptor was derived from a woman between 18 and 30 years old in good health. The chain joins TRBV12-3 or TRBV12-4 to TRBJ2-7; D may match TRBD1 or TRBD2 (6 bases each). Sequencing was performed on CD8+ T cells sorted from blood. The CDR3 DNA reads TGTGCCAGCCGCCCGACGGGGGCGAGCTACGAGCAGTACTTC. This translates into CASRPTGASYEQYF.